Shown below are 26 T cell receptor beta chains from a single sample sequenced in a study of blood T cells in healthy people across ages. Using a J-beta primer mix together with a sample-barcoded 5' primer, a second PCR was run for roughly 6 to 12 cycles. From the 5' RACE reads, TCRdb called clonotypes with MiXCR, one entry per CDR3 protein. Seen here are roughly 800,000 distinct CDR3 sequences, around a quarter observed once, and the top ten hold approximately 2.9%. The same sample was also used in a study of T cells of mothers and their children.

Sequencing input: blood. The receptors were sampled from a boy aged 5-17 years in good health.

This clonotype was seen only a few times. The chain carries TRBV6-5 and TRBJ2-5; maybe TRBD1 (7 bases). Trimming cost V 1 base and J 1 base, with 10 bases left between them. The CDR3 consists of 15 residues. Germline V gives CDR1 MNHEY, CDR2 SVGAGI. The CDR3 region is CASSYFQGGQETQYF. CDR3 bases: TGTGCCAGCAGTTACTTCCAGGGGGGCCAAGAGACCCAGTACTTC.

This clonotype has only one observation. This chain joins TRBV20-1 and TRBJ2-3; 7 bases align to TRBD2. The CDR3 runs 14 residues. The germline gives CDR1 DFQATT, CDR2 SNEGSKA (reference sequence). With 2 bases clipped from V and 4 bases from J, the junction kept 6 bases outside the gene matches. The CDR3 is CSARSGGYADTQYF. CDR3 nucleotide sequence: TGCAGTGCTAGATCCGGGGGGTATGCAGATACGCAGTATTTT.

This chain connects TRBV20-1 to TRBJ1-3; TRBD1 aligns across 7 bases. The CDR3 extends over 13 amino acids. Germline CDR1 and CDR2: DFQATT and SNEGSKA (reference sequence). Trimming removed 0 bases from V and 7 bases from J; junction bases left unmatched: 3. The CDR3 sequence is CSARETGTNTIYF. The CDR3 bases are TGCAGTGCTAGAGAGACAGGGACGAACACCATATATTTT.

The chain has TRBV7-2 and TRBJ2-3; 9 bases are a match to TRBD2. The CDR3 is 17 amino acids. Germline lookup yields CDR1 SGHTA and CDR2 FQGNSA. J lost 8 bases, V lost 1 base, and 13 bases had no gene match. The chain's CDR3 is CASSLGGAGGLQATQYF. The CDR3 DNA reads as TGTGCCAGCAGCTTAGGTGGAGCGGGGGGCCTTCAGGCTACGCAGTATTTT.

A few counts support this clonotype. In DNA form, the CDR3 reads TGCAGTGCTAAGGGGGGGCAAGAGACCCAGTACTTC. Translating gives CSAKGGQETQYF. This rearrangement joins TRBV20-1 to TRBJ2-5, with D possibly matching TRBD2 (7 bases). CDR3 length: 12 amino acids. Looked up from germline, CDR1 is DFQATT and CDR2 is SNEGSKA (reference sequence). Trimming took 4 bases from V and 2 from J, leaving 8 bases between them.

The chain is built from TRBV7-9 and TRBJ2-5; 14 bases agree with TRBD2. Germline assignment: CDR1 SEHNR and CDR2 FQNEAQ (reference sequence). The length of the CDR3 is 16 residues. V was pared by 8 bases and J by 2 bases, with 7 bases of the junction left unmatched. The CDR3 loop is CASGGTSGGRQETQYF. CDR3 coding DNA: TGTGCCAGCGGGGGGACTAGCGGGGGTCGACAAGAGACCCAGTACTTC.

The chain couples TRBV9 to TRBJ1-1; 9 nucleotides line up with TRBD1. The CDR3 length is 15 residues. Germline CDR1 is SGDLS and CDR2 is YYNGEE. V gave up 3 bases and J gave up 1 base; unmatched junction bases: 4. The CDR3 region is CASSGLTGGNTEAFF. CDR3 nucleotide sequence: TGTGCCAGCAGCGGCCTGACAGGGGGGAACACTGAAGCTTTCTTT.

This clonotype was seen once. The chain couples TRBV12-3 or TRBV12-4 to TRBJ1-6, with D maybe TRBD1 (5 bases). Trimming shortened V by 1 base and J by 9 bases, and 19 bases separated the two germline ends. The CDR3 contains 17 residues. The CDR3 nucleotides are TGTGCCAGCAGTTTAGGGTCTGGGGGAGTCGGGGGTTCACCCCTCCACTTT. As protein: CASSLGSGGVGGSPLHF.

The V call is TRBV12-3 or TRBV12-4, the J call TRBJ1-4, with unresolved D. The ends were cut back, 6 bases at V and 8 bases at J, with 10 bases in the middle. This CDR3 comprises 12 residues. This chain's CDR3 is CASSGPGEKLFF. The CDR3 DNA follows: TGTGCCAGCAGCGGGCCCGGGGAAAAACTGTTTTTT.

This clonotype was recorded a few times. The rearrangement joins TRBV6-5 to TRBJ1-6; tentatively, D is TRBD1 (6 bases). The CDR3 consists of 15 residues. The germline CDR1 and CDR2 sequences are MNHEY and SVGAGI. Trimming took 0 bases from V and 8 from J, leaving 11 bases between them. The CDR3 sequence: CASSYSRQVYSPLHF. The CDR3 nucleotides are TGTGCCAGCAGTTACTCCAGACAGGTTTATTCACCCCTCCACTTT.

The V call is TRBV28, the J call TRBJ2-5; D is possibly TRBD2 (6 bases). The J call may not be correct, given that the DNA end is closer to TRBJ2-7. Germline CDR1 reads MDHEN; CDR2 reads SYDVKM. CDR3 length: 12 residues. DNA for the CDR3: TGTGCCAGCAGGGGGACTTACTACGAGCAGTACTTC. Its translation: CASRGTYYEQYF.

CDR3 sequence reads: CSARAVQGAVSNQPQHF. CDR3 in DNA: TGCAGTGCTAGAGCGGTGCAGGGGGCGGTTAGCAATCAGCCCCAGCATTTT. The chain uses TRBV20-1 and TRBJ1-5, with 8 bases matching TRBD1. Germline V gene data show CDR1 as DFQATT and CDR2 as SNEGSKA (reference sequence). The CDR3 is made up of 17 amino acids. V was pared by 1 base and J by 0 bases, with 8 bases of the junction left unmatched.

This clonotype was found a few times. The rearrangement links TRBV5-5 to TRBJ2-5, with TRBD2 matching over 9 bases. Near its end, the DNA agrees better with TRBJ2-1, so the J call may be wrong. The CDR3 totals 14 residues. From germline, CDR1 is SGHKS and CDR2 YYEKEE (reference sequence). The chain's CDR3 is CASRLAGTNNEQFF. For the CDR3, the DNA is TGTGCCAGCAGGCTAGCGGGGACGAACAATGAGCAGTTCTTC.

The chain combines TRBV3-1 with TRBJ2-5; D uncertain. This CDR3 is 12 amino acids long. Germline V lookup: CDR1 LGHDT, CDR2 YNNKEL (reference sequence). V was trimmed by 9 bases and J by 4 bases, leaving 12 bases between them. Written as DNA, the CDR3 is TGTGCCAGTGAAGACTCCAGAGAGACCCAGTACTTC. It is translated as CASEDSRETQYF.

V usage is TRBV10-3 and J usage is TRBJ2-1; 7 bases match TRBD2. The CDR3 is made up of 16 amino acids. Unmatched junction bases numbered 6, after V lost 3 bases and J lost 1 base. Germline assignment: CDR1 ENHRY and CDR2 SYGVKD. The chain's CDR3 is CAISDRLAESYNEQFF. CDR3 nucleotides: TGTGCCATCAGTGACAGGCTAGCGGAGTCCTACAATGAGCAGTTCTTC.

This clonotype was observed a handful of times. V gene TRBV30 combines with J gene TRBJ2-1; maybe TRBD2 (6 bases). The CDR3 length is 14 residues. Germline V gives CDR1 GTSNPN, CDR2 SVGIG (reference sequence). V dropped 0 bases and J dropped 6 bases, with 12 bases sitting between them. The CDR3 bases are TGTGCCTGGAGTGTACCGGGGGTTCTCAATGAGCAGTTCTTC. Protein sequence: CAWSVPGVLNEQFF.

Points on this clonotype: One end of the junction varies from germline; a read error may be responsible. V gene TRBV2 combines with J gene TRBJ1-5, with D possibly TRBD1 on 5 matching bases. Germline V gene data show CDR1 as SNHLY and CDR2 as FYNNEI. The CDR3 covers 15 residues. CDR3 amino acids: CASSQSGKGNQPRHF. The CDR3 DNA reads as TGTGCCAGCAGTCAGTCAGGGAAGGGCAATCAGCCCCGGCATTTT.

The J gene is TRBJ2-7, the V gene TRBV5-1; perhaps TRBD1 as D (5 bases). The CDR3 loop spans 15 amino acids. V was trimmed by 4 bases and J by 6 bases, leaving 20 bases between them. The germline gives CDR1 SGHRS, CDR2 YFSETQ. CDR3 amino acids: CASSQDGSTGSEQYF. Written as DNA, the CDR3 is TGCGCCAGCAGCCAGGATGGAAGTACAGGCTCCGAGCAGTACTTC.

This clonotype appeared a few times. The chain links TRBV20-1 to TRBJ2-7; tentatively, D is TRBD2 (5 bases). Between the trimmed V and J ends, which lost 3 bases and 2 bases, there was a span of 11 bases. From germline, CDR1 is DFQATT and CDR2 SNEGSKA (reference sequence). This CDR3 has 13 amino acids. The CDR3 region is CSARRRNTYEQYF. The CDR3 nucleotides read TGCAGTGCTAGGCGGAGGAATACCTACGAGCAGTACTTC.

The chain links TRBV12-3 or TRBV12-4 to TRBJ2-5; 7 nucleotides align to TRBD1. Losses at the gene ends were 5 bases for V and 5 bases for J; bases not matched to a gene: 5. The CDR3 runs 13 residues. The CDR3 is CASSIQGSETQYF. CDR3 sequence (DNA): TGTGCCAGCAGTATACAGGGGAGCGAGACCCAGTACTTC.

This clonotype was observed a handful of times. This sequence joins TRBV20-1 and TRBJ2-5; D could derive from TRBD1 or TRBD2 (6 bases each). V was pared by 1 base and J by 0 bases, with 12 bases between. The CDR3 covers 15 residues. CDR1 and CDR2 (germline): DFQATT, SNEGSKA (reference sequence). The CDR3 nucleotides read TGCAGTGCTAGAGTGGGCGGGACAAACCAAGAGACCCAGTACTTC. Its protein is CSARVGGTNQETQYF.

This clonotype appeared a few times. The chain is built from TRBV20-1 and TRBJ2-7; 8 bases line up with TRBD2. Germline V CDR1 and CDR2: DFQATT, SNEGSKA (reference sequence). The CDR3 runs to 15 residues. J gave up 7 bases and V 6 bases, and 17 bases lay outside the gene matches. The CDR3, as DNA: TGCAGTGCCATAACATTCGCCGGGGGACTAGAGGAGCAGTACTTC. This encodes CSAITFAGGLEEQYF.

The chain combines TRBV6-5 with TRBJ2-1; tentatively, D is TRBD2 (7 bases). Trimming shortened V by 4 bases and J by 2 bases, and 12 bases separated the two germline ends. The CDR3 is 15 residues long. Germline lookup yields CDR1 MNHEY and CDR2 SVGAGI. The CDR3 DNA sequence: TGTGCCAGCAGTTTGCGGGGGCATCCCTACAATGAGCAGTTCTTC. Translating gives CASSLRGHPYNEQFF.

The chain recombines TRBV12-3 or TRBV12-4 with TRBJ1-1; D is undetermined. V was trimmed by 6 bases and J by 11 bases, leaving 13 bases between them. This CDR3 is 11 amino acids long. The DNA for the CDR3 is TGTGCCAGCAGCGCGAGACTCGTCGCTTTCTTT. This translates into CASSARLVAFF.

The V gene is TRBV19, the J gene TRBJ2-1; D is possibly TRBD2 (7 bases). V was trimmed by 7 bases and J by 4 bases, leaving 17 bases between them. Germline V gives CDR1 LNHDA, CDR2 SQIVND (reference sequence). The CDR3 totals 15 residues. CDR3 in amino acids: CASTLGGAGYNEQFF. CDR3 in DNA: TGTGCCAGTACCCTAGGGGGGGCAGGTTACAATGAGCAGTTCTTC.

V is TRBV2 and J is TRBJ1-3, with no clear D. Trimming pared 3 bases from V and 0 bases from J, leaving 3 bases between. The CDR3 contains 13 residues. Germline CDR1 is SNHLY and CDR2 is FYNNEI. CDR3 protein: CASSDGSGNTIYF. As DNA, the CDR3 is TGTGCCAGCAGTGACGGCTCTGGAAACACCATATATTTT.